The T cell receptor (beta chain) described here comes from a study of control samples from healthy donors and cancer patients (dated by TCRdb to the early 2020s). In regard to this clone: Its antigen remains unidentified. No base-level quality is on record; no much larger clone is a single base apart.

CDR1 and CDR2 were assigned from the germline V gene as MNHNS and SASEGT. The CDR3, from cysteine to phenylalanine, totals 13 residues. The only DNA kept is the CDR3, 39 bases in frame from the first base. The trim is 3 bases for V and 6 bases for J, with a gap of 8 bases between the germline ends. Libraries were built with the immunoSEQ multiplex PCR assay. Entries here come from immuneACCESS through TCRdb and include only in-frame sequences with V and J called. Some clones fail to appear in such tables; in the studies checked, an unresolved V gene covers under half of the shortfall, and the cause of the remainder is unknown. This sample holds about 160,000 clones; 93% were observed only once. Almost 6% of the sample comes from the top ten.

The TCR comes from a man aged 18 to 30 in good health. The chain is assembled from TRBV6-1 and TRBJ2-2; TRBD2 is possibly the D segment (5 matching bases). Sequencing was performed on blood. The sequenced DNA: TGTGCCAGCAGTGACGAGGGCGCCGGGGAGCTGTTTTTT. Its protein is CASSDEGAGELFF.